The TCR beta chain described here comes from a study of T cells expressing NK-cell markers. Study as a whole: Sorted T-cell subsets CD3+CD56+NKG2C+, CD3+CD56+NKG2C- and CD3+CD56-NKG2C+ were TCR beta-sequenced. Points from the study as a whole: Of the CD8+ T cell pool in roughly six donors, roughly 1.0-8% was accounted for by dominant NKG2C+ clonotypes.

Germline V gene lookup returns CDR1 MGHRA and CDR2 YSYEKL. The CDR3 contains 20 residues. TCRdb reprocessed the 5' RACE reads and reports one entry per CDR3 protein, with no DNA. Recorded for this sample: 550,000 to 600,000 distinct CDR3 sequences. As concerns this clonotype: The target antigen is unknown.

This sequence joins TRBV4-1 and TRBJ1-2. The origin of this receptor is a man between 18 and 29 years old in good health. The sequenced material came from blood T cells: a sorted CD56 or NKG2C T cell subset, CD4+ or CD8+ T cells, or bulk PBMC T cells (not recorded which). CDR3: CASSQDVGGRVSGYSYGYTF.